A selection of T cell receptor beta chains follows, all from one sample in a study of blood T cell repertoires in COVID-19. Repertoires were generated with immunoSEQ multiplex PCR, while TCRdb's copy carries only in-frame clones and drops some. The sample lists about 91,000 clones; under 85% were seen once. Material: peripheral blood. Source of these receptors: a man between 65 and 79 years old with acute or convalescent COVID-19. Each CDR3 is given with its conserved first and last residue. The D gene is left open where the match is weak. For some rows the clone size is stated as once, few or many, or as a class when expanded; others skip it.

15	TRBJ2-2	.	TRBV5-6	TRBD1	TGTGCCAGCAGCCGCCGGGACAGGGATTCCGGGGAGCTGTTTTTT	CASSRRDRDSGELFF
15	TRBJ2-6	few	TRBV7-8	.	TGTGCCAGCAGCCCACAGCTCTCTGGGGCCAACGTCCTGACTTTC	CASSPQLSGANVLTF
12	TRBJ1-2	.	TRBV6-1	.	TGTGCCAGCAGTGAAGTCGAGGGAGGCTACACCTTC	CASSEVEGGYTF
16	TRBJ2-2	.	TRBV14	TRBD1	TGTGCCAGCAGCCACGACAGGGGCGGTGGGACCGGGGAGCTGTTTTTT	CASSHDRGGGTGELFF
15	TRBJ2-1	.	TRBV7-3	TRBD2	TGTGCCAGCAGCGCGGGACTAGCGGGGTACAATGAGCAGTTCTTC	CASSAGLAGYNEQFF
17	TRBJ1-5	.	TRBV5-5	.	TGTGCCAGCAGCCCTGGCGGAGGGTCGGGAAGCAATCAGCCCCAGCATTTT	CASSPGGGSGSNQPQHF
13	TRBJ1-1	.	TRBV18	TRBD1	TGTGCCAGCTCAGTTACAGGGGGCACTGAAGCTTTCTTT	CASSVTGGTEAFF
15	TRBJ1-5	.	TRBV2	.	TGTGCCAGCAGTGATCAGAGGGGGTCCACTCAGCCCCAGCATTTT	CASSDQRGSTQPQHF
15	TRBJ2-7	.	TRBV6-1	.	TGTGCCAGCAGTGATTACGACGGAGGGTCCTACGAGCAGTACTTC	CASSDYDGGSYEQYF
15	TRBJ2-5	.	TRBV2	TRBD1	TGTGCCAGCAGCTTTAGGCGGGACAGGTCAGAGACCCAGTACTTC	CASSFRRDRSETQYF
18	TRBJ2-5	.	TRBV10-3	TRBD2	TGTGCCATCAGTGAGTCCGTTTGGGGGAGGGCCCGGGGAGAGACCCAGTACTTC	CAISESVWGRARGETQYF
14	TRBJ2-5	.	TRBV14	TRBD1	TGTGCCAGCAGCCCATGGACAGGGCAGGAGACCCAGTACTTC	CASSPWTGQETQYF
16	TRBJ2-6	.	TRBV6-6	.	TGTGCCAGCAGTACCCACCAGGGATCCGGGGCCAACGTCCTGACTTTC	CASSTHQGSGANVLTF
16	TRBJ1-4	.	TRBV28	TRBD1	TGTGCCAGCAGTTTCCTGGACAGGGGGAACAATGAAAAACTGTTTTTT	CASSFLDRGNNEKLFF
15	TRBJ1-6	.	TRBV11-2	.	TGTGCCAGCAGCCTGTTGTTCGGGGGGAATTCACCCCTCCACTTT	CASSLLFGGNSPLHF
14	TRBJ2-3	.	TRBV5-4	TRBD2	TGTGCCAGCAGCGTCGGGACTAGCATAGATACGCAGTATTTT	CASSVGTSIDTQYF
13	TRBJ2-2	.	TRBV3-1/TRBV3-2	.	TGTGCCAGCAGCCGAGCAGGGATCGGGGAGCTGTTTTTT	CASSRAGIGELFF
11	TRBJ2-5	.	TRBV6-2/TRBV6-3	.	TGTGCCAGCAGTTACGGCGAGACCCAGTACTTC	CASSYGETQYF
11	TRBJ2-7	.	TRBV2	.	TGTGCCAGCAGTGAAGGCGTAGAGCAGTACTTC	CASSEGVEQYF
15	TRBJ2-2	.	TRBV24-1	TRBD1	TGTGCCACCAGTGATGGGGACAGGGGGCCCGGGGAGCTGTTTTTT	CATSDGDRGPGELFF
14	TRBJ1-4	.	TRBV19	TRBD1	TGTGCCAGTAGTGGAGGACAGGGGTCGGGGAAACTGTTTTTT	CASSGGQGSGKLFF
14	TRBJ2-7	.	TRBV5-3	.	TGTGCCAGAAGCTTGGGACACCCTGCCTACGAGCAGTACTTC	CARSLGHPAYEQYF